Each of the 9 T cell receptor beta chains below was sequenced from the same sample in a study of blood T cell repertoires in COVID-19. Using immunoSEQ multiplex PCR, the repertoire was profiled, and TCRdb retains in-frame clones only, with some absent. Counted here are over 200,000 clones, 80% to 85% occurring once; the ten biggest clones make up around a sixth. The sample consisted of peripheral blood. These receptors were collected from an elderly woman with active or convalescent COVID-19.

V usage is TRBV7-9 and J usage is TRBJ2-7; D gene ambiguous. The V end was cut by 0 bases, the J end by 5 bases, with 14 bases between. CDR3 length: 15 residues. Germline V gene lookup returns CDR1 SEHNR and CDR2 FQNEAQ (reference sequence). This CDR3 reads CASSLALGPSNEQYF. The DNA of the CDR3 is TGTGCCAGCAGCTTAGCGTTGGGCCCCAGCAACGAGCAGTACTTC.

This clone turned up a few times. The gene calls are TRBV28 and TRBJ2-5; TRBD2 matches 12 bases. The V segment lost 4 bases and the J segment 4 bases; nucleotides outside the gene matches: 4. CDR1 MDHEN and CDR2 SYDVKM come from the germline V gene. The CDR3 spans 15 residues. The CDR3 region is CASSSLAGGAETQYF. The DNA for the CDR3 is TGTGCCAGCAGTTCCCTAGCGGGGGGGGCAGAGACCCAGTACTTC.

This chain uses TRBV6-5 with TRBJ2-7; 8 bases match TRBD1. This CDR3 spans 14 amino acids. J lost 4 bases, V lost 6 bases, and 8 bases had no gene match. CDR1 and CDR2 from the germline V gene are MNHEY and SVGAGI. CDR3 in amino acids: CASSGQGGMYEQYF. The CDR3, as DNA: TGTGCCAGCAGCGGACAGGGAGGAATGTACGAGCAGTACTTC.

Only a few counts were recorded for this clone. The chain carries TRBV7-2 and TRBJ1-2; D gene ambiguous. Between the trimmed V and J ends, which lost 2 bases and 4 bases, there was a span of 14 bases. CDR3 length equals 15 residues. CDR1 is SGHTA, CDR2 FQGNSA, per germline. The CDR3 nucleotides are TGTGCCAGCAGCTTAACCTACCGGGAGACCTATGGCTACACCTTC. Protein product: CASSLTYRETYGYTF. Based on the CDR3 plus reference TRBV7-2 and TRBJ1-2, the full variable domain is GAGVSQSPSNKVTEKGKDVELRCDPISGHTALYWYRQSLGQGLEFLIYFQGNSAPDKSGLPSDRFSAERTGGSVSTLTIQRTQQEDSAVYLCASSLTYRETYGYTFGSGTRLTVV.

V and J are TRBV5-1 and TRBJ2-5, with unresolved D. Trimming took 6 bases from V and 4 from J, leaving 10 bases between them. CDR1 is SGHRS, CDR2 YFSETQ, per germline. The CDR3 is 12 amino acids. The CDR3 coding sequence is TGCGCCAGCACCCTGGCAGGAGAGACCCAGTACTTC. It codes for CASTLAGETQYF.

The rearrangement joins TRBV5-6 to TRBJ2-5, with 8 bases identical to TRBD1. CDR3 length equals 16 residues. The J segment lost 5 bases and the V segment lost 4 bases, leaving 13 bases of the junction unmatched. From germline, CDR1 is SGHDT and CDR2 YYEEEE. The DNA of the CDR3 is TGTGCCAGCAGCCCCGCCCCAACTAGACAGGGGGAGACCCAGTACTTC. It specifies CASSPAPTRQGETQYF.

This clone has only one observation. The chain recombines TRBV9 with TRBJ1-1; no reliable D call. The CDR3 covers 14 residues. Germline V gene data show CDR1 as SGDLS and CDR2 as YYNGEE. Trimming took off 2 bases at V and 4 bases at J, with 12 bases between the two ends. This CDR3 reads CASSVSGGVTEAFF. CDR3 nucleotide sequence: TGTGCCAGCAGCGTTTCAGGCGGGGTCACTGAAGCTTTCTTT.

This chain links TRBV5-6 with TRBJ1-2, with D hard to call. Germline CDR1 reads SGHDT; CDR2 reads YYEEEE. The CDR3 consists of 14 residues. The ends were cut back, 0 bases at V and 4 bases at J, with 10 bases in the middle. The CDR3 loop reads CASSLVLEGYGYTF. Here the CDR3 DNA reads TGTGCCAGCAGCTTGGTACTAGAGGGCTATGGCTACACCTTC.

The J gene is TRBJ1-1, the V gene TRBV30, with TRBD1 as a possible D gene (5 bases). V lost 4 bases, J lost 1 base, and 10 bases lay in between. CDR1 is GTSNPN and CDR2 is SVGIG in the germline V gene (reference sequence). The CDR3 extends over 13 amino acids. This CDR3 reads CAWTAGSNTEAFF. The CDR3 DNA reads as TGTGCCTGGACGGCAGGGTCGAACACTGAAGCTTTCTTT.